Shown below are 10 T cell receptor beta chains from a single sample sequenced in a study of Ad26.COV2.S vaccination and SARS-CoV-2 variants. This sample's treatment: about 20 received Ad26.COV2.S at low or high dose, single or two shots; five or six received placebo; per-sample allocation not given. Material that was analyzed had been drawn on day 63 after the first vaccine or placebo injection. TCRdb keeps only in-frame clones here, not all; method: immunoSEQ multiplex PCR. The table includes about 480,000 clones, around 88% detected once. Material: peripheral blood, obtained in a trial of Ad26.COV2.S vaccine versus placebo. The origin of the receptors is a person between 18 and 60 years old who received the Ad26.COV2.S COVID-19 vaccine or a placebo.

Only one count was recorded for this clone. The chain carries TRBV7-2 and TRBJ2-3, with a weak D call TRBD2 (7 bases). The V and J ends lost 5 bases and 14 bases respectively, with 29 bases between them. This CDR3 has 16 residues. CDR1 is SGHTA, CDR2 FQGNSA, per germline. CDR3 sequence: CASSARPGAAGAGWYF. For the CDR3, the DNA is TGTGCCAGCAGCGCCCGCCCGGGGGCCGCGGGGGCGGGTTGGTATTTT.

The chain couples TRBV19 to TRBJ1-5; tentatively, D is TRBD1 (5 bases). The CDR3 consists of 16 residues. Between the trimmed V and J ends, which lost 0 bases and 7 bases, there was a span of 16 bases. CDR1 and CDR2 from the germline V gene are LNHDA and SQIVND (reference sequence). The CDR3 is CASSIDGAGSRQPQHF. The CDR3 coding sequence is TGTGCCAGTAGTATAGATGGAGCAGGGAGCAGACAGCCCCAGCATTTT.

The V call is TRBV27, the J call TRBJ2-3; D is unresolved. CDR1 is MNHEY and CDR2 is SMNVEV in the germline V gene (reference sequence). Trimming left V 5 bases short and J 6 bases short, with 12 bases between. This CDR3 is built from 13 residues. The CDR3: CASSPRKKDTQYF. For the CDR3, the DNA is TGTGCCAGCAGTCCACGGAAGAAGGATACGCAGTATTTT.

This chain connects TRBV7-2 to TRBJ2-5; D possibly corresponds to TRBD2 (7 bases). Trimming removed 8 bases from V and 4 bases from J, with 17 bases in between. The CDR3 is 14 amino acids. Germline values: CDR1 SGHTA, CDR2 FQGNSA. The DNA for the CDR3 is TGTGCCAGCCGCGTCGGGGGGCGGCCAGAGACCCAGTACTTC. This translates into CASRVGGRPETQYF.

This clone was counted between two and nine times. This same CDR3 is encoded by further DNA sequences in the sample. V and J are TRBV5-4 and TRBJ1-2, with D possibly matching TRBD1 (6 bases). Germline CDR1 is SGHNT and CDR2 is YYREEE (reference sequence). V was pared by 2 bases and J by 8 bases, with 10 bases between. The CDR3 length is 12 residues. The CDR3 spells CASSLQGGGYTF. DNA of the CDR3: TGTGCCAGCAGCTTACAGGGAGGAGGCTACACCTTC.

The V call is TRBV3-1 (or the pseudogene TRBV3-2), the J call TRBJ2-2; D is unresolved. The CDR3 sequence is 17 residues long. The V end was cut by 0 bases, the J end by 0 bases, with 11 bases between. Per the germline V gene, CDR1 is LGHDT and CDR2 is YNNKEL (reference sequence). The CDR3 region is CASSQDLSAANTGELFF. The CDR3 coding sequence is TGTGCCAGCAGCCAAGACCTGTCAGCCGCGAACACCGGGGAGCTGTTTTTT.

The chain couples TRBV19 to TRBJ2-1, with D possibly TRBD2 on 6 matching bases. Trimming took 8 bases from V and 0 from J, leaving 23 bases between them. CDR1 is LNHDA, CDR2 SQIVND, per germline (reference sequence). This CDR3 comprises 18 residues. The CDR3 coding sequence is TGTGCCAGTCAGGTTAAAGGGACTTTCCTACCCTCCTACAATGAGCAGTTCTTC. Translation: CASQVKGTFLPSYNEQFF.

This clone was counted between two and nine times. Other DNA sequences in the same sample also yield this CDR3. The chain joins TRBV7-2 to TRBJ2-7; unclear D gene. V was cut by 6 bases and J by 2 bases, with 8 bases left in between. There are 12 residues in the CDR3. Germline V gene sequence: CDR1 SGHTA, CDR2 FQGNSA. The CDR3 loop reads CASSPATYEQYF. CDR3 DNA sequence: TGTGCCAGCAGTCCCGCAACCTACGAGCAGTACTTC.

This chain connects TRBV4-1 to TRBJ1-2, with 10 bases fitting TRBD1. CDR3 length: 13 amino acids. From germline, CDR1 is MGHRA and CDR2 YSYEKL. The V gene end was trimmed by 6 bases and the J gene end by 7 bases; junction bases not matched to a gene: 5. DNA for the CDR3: TGCGCCAGCAGACGGACAGGGGGGTTTGGCTACACCTTC. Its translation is CASRRTGGFGYTF.

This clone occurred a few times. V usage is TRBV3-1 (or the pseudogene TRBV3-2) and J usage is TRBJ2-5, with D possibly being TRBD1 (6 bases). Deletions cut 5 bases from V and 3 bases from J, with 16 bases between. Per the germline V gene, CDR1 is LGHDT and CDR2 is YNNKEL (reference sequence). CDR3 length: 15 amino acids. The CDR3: CASSFHRDKKETQYF. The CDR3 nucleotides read TGTGCCAGCAGCTTCCACCGGGACAAAAAAGAGACCCAGTACTTC.